A single sample gave rise to the 24 T cell receptor beta chains below, sequenced in a study of ipilimumab plus nivolumab after autologous stem cell transplantation. Method: immunoSEQ multiplex PCR; TCRdb's copy keeps in-frame clones and lacks some. The repertoire holds about 40,000 clones, with 80% to 95% as singletons. The sequenced sample was PBMCs, obtained in a trial of ipilimumab plus nivolumab as post-transplant consolidation. The receptors derive from a male donor with multiple myeloma.

The chain links TRBV20-1 to TRBJ2-3, with D possibly being TRBD1 (6 bases). V dropped 6 bases and J dropped 9 bases, with 13 bases sitting between them. Germline V gene lookup returns CDR1 DFQATT and CDR2 SNEGSKA (reference sequence). There are 11 residues in the CDR3. CDR3 sequence: CSAKRDITQYF. The CDR3 region has the DNA TGCAGTGCCAAACGGGACATCACGCAGTATTTT.

The chain employs TRBV7-9 and TRBJ1-5, with 9 nucleotides matching TRBD1. The CDR3 runs 15 residues. V dropped 5 bases and J dropped 0; count of bases not matched to a gene: 2. Germline lookup yields CDR1 SEHNR and CDR2 FQNEAQ (reference sequence). CDR3 coding DNA: TGTGCCAGCAGCCCGGGACAGGGTAGCAATCAGCCCCAGCATTTT. This translates into CASSPGQGSNQPQHF. The entire variable domain, with the rest obtained from reference TRBV7-9 and TRBJ1-5, is as follows: DTGVSQNPRHKITKRGQNVTFRCDPISEHNRLYWYRQTLGQGPEFLTYFQNEAQLEKSRLLSDRFSAERPKGSFSTLEIQRTEQGDSAMYLCASSPGQGSNQPQHFGDGTRLSIL.

This clone was observed a single time. The rearrangement uses TRBV4-3 and TRBJ2-7; D remains unclear. The germline V gene encodes CDR1 LGHNA and CDR2 YSLEER. V lost 0 bases and J lost 1, with 7 bases in between. The CDR3 loop spans 14 amino acids. CDR3 bases: TGCGCCAGCAGCCAAGATAGTCTTTCCTACGAGCAGTACTTC. This encodes CASSQDSLSYEQYF.

This clone was seen just once. The V and J genes are TRBV5-4 and TRBJ1-1, with TRBD1 matching 9 bases. The CDR3 spans 17 residues. Germline CDR1 SGHNT, CDR2 YYREEE (reference sequence). Losses at the gene ends were 4 bases for V and 0 bases for J; bases not matched to a gene: 10. The CDR3 DNA reads as TGTGCCAGCAGCACAGGGGGCGGCGGCCCTTTGAACACTGAAGCTTTCTTT. Translation gives CASSTGGGGPLNTEAFF.

The chain recombines TRBV30 with TRBJ2-7; 7 bases align to TRBD1. CDR1 is GTSNPN and CDR2 is SVGIG in the germline V gene (reference sequence). After removal of 2 bases from V and 7 bases from J, the junction contained 8 bases not matched to a gene. This CDR3 spans 13 amino acids. CDR3 nucleotide sequence: TGTGCCTGGAGTTATCGGACAGGCGGGGAGCAGTACTTC. Its translation is CAWSYRTGGEQYF.

The rearrangement uses TRBV7-2 and TRBJ2-1, with 7 positions matching TRBD2. The V gene's germline CDR1 is SGHTA and CDR2 FQGNSA. The V segment lost 1 base and the J segment 15 bases; nucleotides outside the gene matches: 12. The CDR3 is 14 residues long. The CDR3 nucleotides are TGTGCCAGCAGCTTAGACCGGACTAGGGAACCACGGTTCTTC. It codes for CASSLDRTREPRFF.

The chain combines TRBV5-1 with TRBJ1-2; 10 bases line up with TRBD1. The length of the CDR3 is 19 residues. Germline V gene lookup returns CDR1 SGHRS and CDR2 YFSETQ. V was pared by 0 bases and J by 3 bases, with 14 bases of the junction left unmatched. CDR3 DNA: TGCGCCAGCAGCTTGGGAGTGGGGACAGGGGCCCTCCGGGACTATGGCTACACCTTC. It yields the protein CASSLGVGTGALRDYGYTF.

The chain is built from TRBV6-6 and TRBJ2-7, with TRBD1 matching over 10 bases. Germline lookup yields CDR1 MNHNY and CDR2 SVGAGI (reference sequence). The CDR3 contains 14 residues. V trimming: 6 bases; J trimming: 2 bases; junction bases outside the gene matches: 4. The CDR3 loop is CASRDRGLTYEQYF. CDR3 DNA sequence: TGTGCCAGCAGAGACAGGGGGCTGACCTACGAGCAGTACTTC.

The chain joins TRBV21-1 to TRBJ2-3; the listed D gene, TRBD2, was not tested against the DNA. TRBV21-1 is a listed pseudogene. This CDR3 has 15 residues. The CDR3 coding sequence is TGTGCCAGCAGCTTTTCGGGACTTGACACAGATACGCAGTATTTT. Translated: CASSFSGLDTDTQYF.

The V and J genes are TRBV9 and TRBJ1-1; the match to TRBD1 covers 9 bases. With 3 bases clipped from V and 5 bases from J, the junction kept 5 bases outside the gene matches. The CDR3 runs to 14 residues. Germline-derived CDR1 and CDR2 are SGDLS and YYNGEE. CDR3 residues: CASSGTGGVTEAFF. CDR3 nucleotide sequence: TGTGCCAGCAGCGGAACAGGGGGCGTAACTGAAGCTTTCTTT. The full variable domain, its missing parts supplied by reference TRBV9 and TRBJ1-1, is DSGVTQTPKHLITATGQRVTLRCSPRSGDLSVYWYQQSLDQGLQFLIQYYNGEERAKGNILERFSAQQFPDLHSELNLSSLELGDSALYFCASSGTGGVTEAFFGQGTRLTVV.

This chain links TRBV7-6 with TRBJ2-5; 7 nucleotides line up with TRBD2. V lost 2 bases, J lost 0 bases, and 3 bases stayed unmatched. The CDR3 is 15 amino acids. Looked up from germline, CDR1 is SGHVS and CDR2 is FNYEAQ. The CDR3 DNA is TGTGCCAGCAGCTTAACTAGCGTGGACCAAGAGACCCAGTACTTC. Translated, it gives CASSLTSVDQETQYF.

This clone was counted a single time. The V call is TRBV27, the J call TRBJ2-1; 10 positions match TRBD1. J gave up 8 bases and V 5 bases, and 6 bases lay outside the gene matches. The CDR3 extends over 14 amino acids. Germline CDR1 and CDR2: MNHEY and SMNVEV (reference sequence). CDR3 coding DNA: TGTGCCAGCAGTCCCCGGACAGGGGGGCATGAGCAGTTCTTC. Protein: CASSPRTGGHEQFF.

The V and J genes are TRBV5-1 and TRBJ2-3; no definite D call. CDR1 and CDR2 from the germline V gene are SGHRS and YFSETQ. V was clipped by 1 base and J by 0 bases, with 9 bases between them. The CDR3 is made up of 15 amino acids. CDR3 amino acids: CASSLTPISTDTQYF. The DNA for the CDR3 is TGCGCCAGCAGCTTGACGCCTATTAGCACAGATACGCAGTATTTT.

CDR3 nucleotides: TGTGCCAGCAGCGCCGGACAACCCGCCTATGGCTACACCTTC. This encodes CASSAGQPAYGYTF. The chain employs TRBV7-8 and TRBJ1-2; TRBD1 is a possible D gene (5 bases). The CDR3 totals 14 residues. CDR1 is SGHVS and CDR2 is FQNEAQ in the germline V gene. V lost 5 bases and J lost 4, with 14 bases in between. Using reference TRBV7-8 and TRBJ1-2 for the parts outside the CDR3, the full variable domain is GAGVSQSPRYKVAKRGQDVALRCDPISGHVSLFWYQQALGQGPEFLTYFQNEAQLDKSGLPSDRFFAERPEGSVSTLKIQRTQQEDSAVYLCASSAGQPAYGYTFGSGTRLTVV.

V gene TRBV28 combines with J gene TRBJ2-2, with D possibly being TRBD2 (6 bases). The V gene lost 5 bases and the J gene lost 1 base, with 17 bases spanning the gap. The CDR3 runs 17 residues. Germline CDR1 MDHEN, CDR2 SYDVKM. CDR3 region: CASSDRGRTKNTGELFF. The CDR3 DNA reads as TGTGCCAGCAGTGACCGGGGGAGGACAAAGAACACCGGGGAGCTGTTTTTT.

The chain links TRBV27 to TRBJ2-5; D is uncertain. Germline CDR1 reads MNHEY; CDR2 reads SMNVEV (reference sequence). With 4 bases removed from V and 5 bases from J, the gap between germline ends came to 11 bases. The CDR3 totals 13 residues. The CDR3 DNA sequence: TGTGCCAGCAGTTATGGGCTTCCCGAGACCCAGTACTTC. It is translated as CASSYGLPETQYF.

The CDR3 coding sequence is TGTGCCAGCAGCTTAGAACAGGGCCGAACAGCTGAAGCTTTCTTT. Amino acids: CASSLEQGRTAEAFF. The chain links TRBV7-9 to TRBJ1-1; tentatively, D is TRBD1 (6 bases). V was clipped by 1 base and J by 6 bases, with 15 bases between them. Germline V lookup: CDR1 SEHNR, CDR2 FQNEAQ (reference sequence). The CDR3 is 15 residues long.

J is TRBJ1-3 and V is TRBV19; no definite D call. Germline V gene lookup returns CDR1 LNHDA and CDR2 SQIVND (reference sequence). The CDR3 has 12 residues. The ends were cut back, 5 bases at V and 9 bases at J, with 11 bases in the middle. CDR3 nucleotides: TGTGCCAGTAGTGCCAGCTCGGTCACCATATATTTT. Its protein product is CASSASSVTIYF.

The sample holds a few counts of this clone. J is TRBJ2-7 and V is TRBV28, with 14 nucleotides matching TRBD2. The CDR3 has 15 residues. CDR1 and CDR2 (germline): MDHEN, SYDVKM. Trimming cost V 7 bases and J 7 bases; bases outside gene matches: 9. CDR3 in amino acids: CASNPRTSGRPEQYF. The CDR3, as DNA: TGTGCCAGCAACCCGAGGACTAGCGGGAGGCCGGAGCAGTACTTC.

The CDR3 DNA reads TGTGCCAGCAGTCAGGACAGGGGGCGGATCCCGGAGACCCAGTACTTC. The encoded protein is CASSQDRGRIPETQYF. J is TRBJ2-5 and V is TRBV28; 11 positions match TRBD1. Germline CDR1 is MDHEN and CDR2 is SYDVKM. The CDR3 contains 16 residues. V lost 5 bases to trimming and J lost 5 bases; unmatched junction nucleotides: 10.

The CDR3 DNA sequence: TGTGCCAGCAGCTTAGGGACAGGTTGGAATCAGCCCCAGCATTTT. This sequence encodes CASSLGTGWNQPQHF. This chain links TRBV7-2 with TRBJ1-5; 7 nucleotides agree with TRBD1. Germline values: CDR1 SGHTA, CDR2 FQGNSA. The CDR3 loop spans 15 amino acids. The J segment lost 4 bases and the V segment lost 1 base, leaving 4 bases of the junction unmatched.

This chain links TRBV18 with TRBJ2-7, with D tentatively TRBD1 or TRBD2 (7 bases each). The V end lost 4 bases, the J end lost 3 bases, and 19 bases lay between the germline ends. This CDR3 spans 16 amino acids. Germline CDR1 and CDR2: KGHSH and LQKENI. The CDR3 sequence is CASSLGGGQSSYEQYF. The CDR3 DNA follows: TGTGCCAGCTCACTAGGGGGGGGACAGTCGAGCTACGAGCAGTACTTC.

This rearrangement joins TRBV30 to TRBJ1-2, with TRBD1 matching over 8 bases. The CDR3 is 16 residues long. Trimming cost V 0 bases and J 4 bases; bases outside gene matches: 10. Per germline, CDR1 GTSNPN and CDR2 SVGIG (reference sequence). The CDR3 nucleotides are TGTGCCTGGAGTGTACGGGGACAGGTAGTTTTCTATGGCTACACCTTC. Amino acids: CAWSVRGQVVFYGYTF.

The genes are TRBV21-1 and TRBJ1-3. TRBV21-1 constitutes a pseudogene. The CDR3 runs 16 residues. Here the CDR3 DNA reads TGTGCCAGCAGCAACAAATCCGGGACGGAAGGAAACACCATATATTTT. The encoded protein is CASSNKSGTEGNTIYF.